This TCR beta chain originates from a study of blood T cell repertoires in COVID-19. Turning to the study itself: Sites across the United States, Italy and Spain contributed samples from acute and convalescent COVID-19. Nucleic acid was either cDNA or gDNA, and it came from T cells, B-cell-depleted T cells, or PBMCs.

V lost 1 base to trimming and J lost 3 bases, with 9 bases between them. CDR1 is SEHNR, CDR2 FQNEAQ, per germline (reference sequence). The CDR3 loop spans 15 amino acids. Assay used: immunoSEQ multiplex PCR; TCRdb lists only in-frame clones, some missing. The data contain hundreds of thousands of clones, around 86% of them seen just once; the ten biggest clones take up roughly 1.7%. Resolution of symptoms, clearance, or two negative PCRs was present in recovered Cohort 3 donors. This receptor was identified in a woman in her 50s who had recovered from COVID-19. The rearrangement links TRBV7-9 to TRBJ2-2; D remains ambiguous. The source material was PBMCs or T cells enriched from blood (not recorded which). The CDR3 spells CASSLGSSDTGELFF. CDR3 DNA: TGTGCCAGCAGCTTAGGGTCATCGGACACCGGGGAGCTGTTTTTT.